This T cell receptor beta chain was captured by sequencing in a study of beta chain features in type 1 diabetes. General study results and limits: Type 1 diabetes patients showed a moderate but significant shortening of TCRB CDR3s in all four CD4+ subsets. TCRB rearrangement may or may not be influenced by HLA type; here this remained unresolved. Insertions at VDJ junctions were less frequent in type 1 diabetes patients. These patients also deleted more nucleotides at the same junctions.

CDR1 SNHLY and CDR2 FYNNEI come from the germline V gene. The J segment lost 9 bases and the V segment lost 5 bases, leaving 9 bases of the junction unmatched. The CDR3 runs to 14 residues. Expressed TCRB transcripts were sequenced because the entire RNA isolate underwent reverse transcription. Profiling relied on immunoSEQ multiplex PCR, and the TCRdb table lists in-frame clones only, not all of them. The table has some 140,000 clones, 7% to 10% seen once. As for this clone: Its antigen is unknown.

Donors underwent one heparinised blood draw, roughly 110 mL on average. Sorting with CD45RO/CCR7/CD25/CD127/CD95/CD27 yielded naive, central memory, regulatory and stem-like memory CD4+ cells. Sequences were obtained from central memory CD4+ T cells from blood. The receptor comes from a man aged 30 to 45 with type 1 diabetes. This sequence joins TRBV2 and TRBJ2-3; the match to TRBD2 covers 9 bases. The CDR3 DNA reads TGTGCCAGCAGTCAAGGGCTAGCGGGGCTGACGCAGTATTTT. Its protein is CASSQGLAGLTQYF.